The next 31 T cell receptor beta chains were all read from a single sample in a study of identical twins. TCRdb itself ran the 5' RACE reads through MiXCR, one entry per CDR3 protein. The sample holds 210,000 or so distinct CDR3 sequences; around 8% are singletons and the top ten take around 2.1%. The same data also contributed to another study, on yellow fever vaccine responses in identical twins.

The specimen was memory (CD45RO+) T cells sorted from blood. The receptors stem from a woman in her late teens or twenties in good health.

This clonotype was counted between two and nine times. The V call is TRBV7-2, the J call TRBJ2-1, with D perhaps matching TRBD1 or TRBD2 (5 bases each). The V gene's germline CDR1 is SGHTA and CDR2 FQGNSA. This CDR3 comprises 16 residues. V was trimmed by 7 bases and J by 0 bases, leaving 16 bases between them. CDR3: CASNQSGTGSYNEQFF. The CDR3 DNA is TGTGCCAGCAACCAATCGGGGACCGGCTCCTACAATGAGCAGTTCTTC.

The rearrangement links TRBV28 to TRBJ2-7, with D uncertain. V lost 5 bases and J 3 bases, leaving 17 bases between the germline ends. This CDR3 region has 15 residues. CDR1 and CDR2 (germline): MDHEN, SYDVKM. For the CDR3, the DNA is TGTGCCAGCAGTCCCCCGTCCTCGTCCATCTACGAGCAGTACTTC. Translating gives CASSPPSSSIYEQYF. The full variable domain, rest sourced from reference TRBV28 and TRBJ2-7, is DVKVTQSSRYLVKRTGEKVFLECVQDMDHENMFWYRQDPGLGLRLIYFSYDVKMKEKGDIPEGYSVSREKKERFSLILESASTNQTSMYLCASSPPSSSIYEQYFGPGTRLTVT.

In this sample, this clonotype turned up a few times. The chain's CDR3 is CSAGGLLGETQYF. Written as DNA, the CDR3 is TGCAGTGCCGGTGGGTTACTCGGGGAGACCCAGTACTTC. The chain links TRBV20-1 to TRBJ2-5; D remains unclear. Germline CDR1 reads DFQATT; CDR2 reads SNEGSKA (reference sequence). The germline V and J ends were trimmed by 6 bases and 5 bases, with 16 bases remaining between them. The CDR3 has 13 residues.

The J gene is TRBJ2-5, the V gene TRBV2; TRBD2 might be the D (7 bases). Germline values: CDR1 SNHLY, CDR2 FYNNEI. V was clipped by 7 bases and J by 5 bases, with 14 bases between them. This CDR3 region has 13 residues. The DNA for the CDR3 is TGTGCCAGCAATGGGGGGGGCGGGGAGACCCAGTACTTC. Protein sequence: CASNGGGGETQYF.

The J gene is TRBJ1-6, the V gene TRBV11-3; D is unclear. V gave up 5 bases and J gave up 11 bases, with 13 bases separating them. Germline V gives CDR1 SGHNT, CDR2 YENEEA. The CDR3 totals 13 residues. CDR3 sequence: CASSELYSTPLHF. The CDR3 nucleotides read TGTGCCAGCAGCGAACTCTATTCAACACCCCTCCACTTT. Variable domain in full (rest from reference TRBV11-3 and TRBJ1-6): EAGVVQSPRYKIIEKKQPVAFWCNPISGHNTLYWYLQNLGQGPELLIRYENEEAVDDSQLPKDRFSAERLKGVDSTLKIQPAELGDSAVYLCASSELYSTPLHFGNGTRLTVT.

The genes are TRBV5-4 and TRBJ1-2; 7 bases map to TRBD1. Germline V CDR1 and CDR2: SGHNT, YYREEE (reference sequence). The CDR3 covers 15 residues. V gave up 5 bases and J gave up 3 bases; unmatched junction bases: 10. The CDR3 bases are TGTGCCAGCAGTTCTGACAGGGCAGAGGACTATGGCTACACCTTC. Protein product: CASSSDRAEDYGYTF.

Concerning this clonotype itself: A read error may account for a junction end that differs from germline. The chain has TRBV6-2 or TRBV6-3 and TRBJ2-2, with 8 bases that match TRBD2. The germline V gene encodes CDR1 MNHEY and CDR2 SVGEGT. The CDR3 extends over 15 amino acids. The CDR3 sequence: CASSYSGSGSQEPFF. CDR3 DNA sequence: TGTGCCAGCAGTTATTCCGGCAGCGGGAGCCAGGAGCCGTTTTTT.

This clonotype was observed many times. The J gene is TRBJ1-3, the V gene TRBV12-3 or TRBV12-4, with D tentatively TRBD1 (6 bases). The V end lost 8 bases, the J end lost 5 bases, and 16 bases lay between the germline ends. The CDR3 is 14 amino acids. The CDR3 here is CASYGTGIRNTIYF. Written as DNA, the CDR3 is TGTGCCAGCTACGGAACAGGGATTCGAAACACCATATATTTT.

This clonotype was seen at least ten times. The chain is built from TRBV4-1 and TRBJ1-1; perhaps TRBD1 as D (6 bases). Germline loops: CDR1 MGHRA, CDR2 YSYEKL. There are 15 residues in the CDR3. V shed 5 bases and J shed 4 bases, with 17 bases lying between them. CDR3 DNA sequence: TGCGCCAGCAGCAGAATTCCAGGGGAAGGCACTGAAGCTTTCTTT. Its translation: CASSRIPGEGTEAFF.

The table lists this clonotype with many counts. The chain is built from TRBV28 and TRBJ2-7; 8 nucleotides align to TRBD1. There are 15 residues in the CDR3. V gave up 2 bases and J gave up 0 bases; unmatched junction bases: 3. CDR1 is MDHEN, CDR2 SYDVKM, per germline. The CDR3 nucleotides read TGTGCCAGCAGTTTACAACAGGGGGTCTCCTACGAGCAGTACTTC. Translation: CASSLQQGVSYEQYF.

This chain links TRBV3-1 with TRBJ1-5; D may be TRBD1 (6 bases). Per germline, CDR1 LGHDT and CDR2 YNNKEL (reference sequence). This CDR3 spans 15 amino acids. Trimming shortened V by 0 bases and J by 2 bases, and 8 bases separated the two germline ends. The CDR3 reads CASSQDGGRNQPQHF. The CDR3 DNA follows: TGTGCCAGCAGCCAAGATGGGGGGCGCAATCAGCCCCAGCATTTT.

This clonotype showed up just a few times. This chain connects TRBV29-1 to TRBJ2-3; D may be TRBD2 (6 bases). CDR3 length equals 15 residues. V dropped 4 bases and J dropped 5 bases, with 19 bases sitting between them. Per the germline V gene, CDR1 is SQVTM and CDR2 is ANQGSEA. CDR3 nucleotides: TGCAGCGTTGTGGGGGGAGTGACCCCTGGAGATACGCAGTATTTT. As protein: CSVVGGVTPGDTQYF.

Only a few counts were recorded for this clonotype. This sequence joins TRBV15 and TRBJ2-6; D perhaps matches TRBD1 (5 bases). V was pared by 5 bases and J by 0 bases, with 11 bases between. The germline V gene has CDR1 LNHNV and CDR2 YYDKDF (reference sequence). The CDR3 loop spans 16 amino acids. DNA of the CDR3: TGTGCCACCAGCGAGGACAATTACTCTGGGGCCAACGTCCTGACTTTC. Translated, it gives CATSEDNYSGANVLTF.

For the CDR3, the DNA is TGTGCCAGCAGCTTACCAGGGCGGGCCACTGAAGCTTTCTTT. Its translation is CASSLPGRATEAFF. The chain joins TRBV7-2 to TRBJ1-1, with D perhaps matching TRBD1 (5 bases). In germline, CDR1 is SGHTA, CDR2 FQGNSA. With 2 bases removed from V and 4 bases from J, the gap between germline ends came to 11 bases. This CDR3 has 14 residues.

This clonotype turned up a few times. The CDR3, as DNA: TGTGCCAGCAGCTTAAGGGGTGGTAGCGGGGGGCCCCTGAACGAGCAGTACTTC. Amino acids: CASSLRGGSGGPLNEQYF. V is TRBV11-2 and J is TRBJ2-7, with 10 bases identical to TRBD2. The ends lost 2 bases at V and 5 bases at J; junction bases unmatched: 15. This CDR3 is 18 amino acids long. The germline V gene has CDR1 SGHAT and CDR2 FQNNGV.

Ten or more counts support this clonotype. The rearrangement joins TRBV5-1 to TRBJ2-7; 14 bases are a match to TRBD2. This CDR3 has 16 residues. CDR1 is SGHRS and CDR2 is YFSETQ in the germline V gene. With V trimmed by 4 bases and J by 5 bases, 8 bases remained unmatched. The chain's CDR3 is CASSRRQGLAGDEQYF. CDR3 in DNA: TGCGCCAGCAGCCGTAGGCAGGGACTAGCGGGAGACGAGCAGTACTTC.

The chain employs TRBV2 and TRBJ2-1; D is perhaps TRBD1 (5 bases). CDR3 length: 10 residues. V shed 6 bases and J shed 10 bases, with 7 bases lying between them. Germline V lookup: CDR1 SNHLY, CDR2 FYNNEI. The CDR3 nucleotides read TGTGCCAGCAGCCGACAGGAGCAGTTCTTC. It specifies CASSRQEQFF.

A single count supports this clonotype. This chain connects TRBV7-3 to TRBJ2-2; tentative D call: TRBD1 (5 bases). This CDR3 has 17 residues. The ends were cut back, 4 bases at V and 0 bases at J, with 15 bases in the middle. Germline V gene lookup returns CDR1 SGHTA and CDR2 FQGTGA. CDR3 sequence: CASSSIALGANTGELFF. The CDR3 bases are TGTGCCAGCAGCTCCATAGCCTTAGGGGCGAACACCGGGGAGCTGTTTTTT.

This clonotype showed up just a few times. The V and J genes are TRBV4-3 and TRBJ2-1; 9 bases align to TRBD2. Germline lookup yields CDR1 LGHNA and CDR2 YSLEER. J gave up 2 bases and V 0 bases, and 5 bases lay outside the gene matches. There are 17 residues in the CDR3. CDR3 residues: CASSQDLPSGAYNEQFF. CDR3 DNA: TGCGCCAGCAGCCAAGATCTGCCTAGCGGGGCCTACAATGAGCAGTTCTTC.

The sample holds a few counts of this clonotype. The chain recombines TRBV7-2 with TRBJ1-5, with no clear D. Per germline, CDR1 SGHTA and CDR2 FQGNSA. This CDR3 has 14 amino acids. Trimming took off 5 bases at V and 2 bases at J, with 10 bases between the two ends. The CDR3 sequence is CASSPSWGNQPQHF. In DNA form, the CDR3 reads TGTGCCAGCAGCCCTAGCTGGGGCAATCAGCCCCAGCATTTT.

This clonotype occurred many times. The genes are TRBV5-1 and TRBJ2-3; TRBD2 matches 7 bases. The ends lost 2 bases at V and 3 bases at J; junction bases unmatched: 9. This CDR3 has 16 amino acids. Looked up from germline, CDR1 is SGHRS and CDR2 is YFSETQ. CDR3 in amino acids: CASSFRPSGQTDTQYF. The CDR3 DNA sequence: TGCGCCAGCAGCTTCCGTCCTAGCGGCCAGACAGATACGCAGTATTTT.

The V and J genes are TRBV10-3 and TRBJ2-6; 7 bases line up with TRBD1. The CDR3 is 16 amino acids. CDR1 and CDR2 from the germline V gene are ENHRY and SYGVKD. The V and J ends lost 4 bases and 2 bases, in that order; junction bases with no gene match: 5. CDR3 DNA sequence: TGTGCCATCAGTGCTTACAGGGGTACTGGGGCCAACGTCCTGACTTTC. This codes for CAISAYRGTGANVLTF.

This clonotype has just a few counts. The CDR3 DNA is TGTGCCATCAGCGTACCGGGACCGAACACTGAAGCTTTCTTT. Protein product: CAISVPGPNTEAFF. The J gene is TRBJ1-1, the V gene TRBV10-3, with TRBD1 as a possible D gene (5 bases). The CDR3 runs 14 residues. V was trimmed by 6 bases and J by 1 base, leaving 12 bases between them. Germline values: CDR1 ENHRY, CDR2 SYGVKD.

This clonotype turned up a few times. V is TRBV6-1 and J is TRBJ2-2; 7 bases match TRBD2. This CDR3 is built from 14 residues. Germline CDR1 reads MNHNS; CDR2 reads SASEGT. With 8 bases clipped from V and 1 base from J, the junction kept 4 bases outside the gene matches. CDR3 sequence: CASALAGNTGELFF. The CDR3 region has the DNA TGTGCCAGCGCCTTAGCGGGGAACACCGGGGAGCTGTTTTTT.

The chain is built from TRBV20-1 and TRBJ2-1; D is perhaps TRBD2 (5 bases). The CDR3 length is 15 residues. The germline V gene encodes CDR1 DFQATT and CDR2 SNEGSKA (reference sequence). Trimming took 2 bases from V and 2 from J, leaving 13 bases between them. The CDR3: CSARIEPEAYNEQFF. Here the CDR3 DNA reads TGCAGTGCTAGAATAGAGCCGGAGGCCTACAATGAGCAGTTCTTC.

There are many counts of this clonotype. The rearrangement joins TRBV5-1 to TRBJ1-5; 7 bases map to TRBD1. In germline, CDR1 is SGHRS, CDR2 YFSETQ. V lost 4 bases to trimming and J lost 3 bases; unmatched junction nucleotides: 7. CDR3 length: 15 residues. CDR3 DNA sequence: TGCGCCAGCAGCCCCGGGACAGCTGACAATCAGCCCCAGCATTTT. Its protein is CASSPGTADNQPQHF.

This clonotype was seen a few times. The chain has TRBV5-1 and TRBJ1-4; perhaps TRBD1 as D (5 bases). CDR1 is SGHRS, CDR2 YFSETQ, per germline. The V end was cut by 4 bases, the J end by 8 bases, with 15 bases between. This CDR3 has 14 residues. CDR3 DNA: TGCGCCAGCAGCCCCGGGGGGGGTTCAGAAAAACTGTTTTTT. It translates to CASSPGGGSEKLFF. Complete variable domain (other parts from reference TRBV5-1 and TRBJ1-4): KAGVTQTPRYLIKTRGQQVTLSCSPISGHRSVSWYQQTPGQGLQFLFEYFSETQRNKGNFPGRFSGRQFSNSRSEMNVSTLELGDSALYLCASSPGGGSEKLFFGSGTQLSVL.

This clonotype was counted between two and nine times. This sequence joins TRBV20-1 and TRBJ1-2; no definite D call. This CDR3 comprises 13 residues. Trimming removed 3 bases from V and 4 bases from J, with 12 bases in between. Germline CDR1 and CDR2: DFQATT and SNEGSKA (reference sequence). In DNA, the CDR3 is TGCAGTGCTAGGCCCAGGATAAGCTATGGCTACACCTTC. Residues: CSARPRISYGYTF.

Many counts were recorded for this clonotype. The chain uses TRBV10-3 and TRBJ2-3; no clear D. V was cut by 6 bases and J by 3 bases, with 7 bases left in between. Germline V gene sequence: CDR1 ENHRY, CDR2 SYGVKD. The CDR3 sequence is 12 residues long. The CDR3 region has the DNA TGTGCCATCAGGGACGGAACAGATACGCAGTATTTT. Translated: CAIRDGTDTQYF.

This clonotype was counted a few times. The J gene is TRBJ2-5, the V gene TRBV5-1; either TRBD1 or TRBD2 may supply D (5 bases each). The CDR3 is 14 residues long. Germline V gene sequence: CDR1 SGHRS, CDR2 YFSETQ. Trimming stripped 6 bases from V and 2 bases from J, with 14 bases between. The CDR3 DNA reads as TGCGCCAGCAAACCCGGGACCATGCAAGAGACCCAGTACTTC. Residues: CASKPGTMQETQYF.

In its sample, this clonotype was seen many times. This chain connects TRBV12-3 or TRBV12-4 to TRBJ2-7; D is possibly TRBD1 (7 bases). V lost 3 bases to trimming and J lost 5 bases, with 17 bases between them. This CDR3 has 15 amino acids. CDR3 protein: CASSFPTVRGDEQYF. The CDR3 DNA follows: TGTGCCAGCAGTTTTCCTACGGTCAGGGGGGACGAGCAGTACTTC.